The T cell receptor (beta chain) described here comes from a study of blood T cell repertoires in COVID-19 (dated by TCRdb to between 2020 and 2021). With respect to the entire study: Samples from collaborators originated in the United States, Italy and Spain and spanned both the acute and convalescent phases of COVID-19. The prospective study material was composed of cDNA or gDNA derived from T cells, B-cell-depleted T cells, or PBMCs. The dataset comprised deeply sampled blood TCRbeta repertoires from subjects exposed to, actively infected with, or recovered from COVID-19. A de-identified subject ID, COVID-19 status, age in years and sex were almost always included in the sample metadata. HLA class I and class II types, where available, came from metadata supplied by the sample provider rather than from assay-based typing. The samples were drawn from two sources: the first 160 participants of the ongoing ImmuneRACE study, and over 1,000 subjects contributed by 6 global collaborators. The repertoires were released in a freely available public database intended as a resource for research on the immune response to SARS-CoV-2. The paper as a whole reports these results and caveats: The quantity of clinical and demographic metadata differed by source and by participant and was supplied without curation.

TCRbeta CDR3 regions were amplified from genomic DNA using the immunoSEQ Assay, a bias-controlled multiplex PCR. As for the authors' bioinformatics: Within the assay, amplification of reference gene primers was used to estimate how many nucleated cells each sample contained. Sequence reads were collapsed and filtered to measure the absolute abundance of every unique TCRbeta CDR3 rearrangement. For each sample, productive Simpson clonality was calculated as the square root of Simpson's diversity index over productive rearrangements. TCRdb retrieved this table from immuneACCESS and kept in-frame rearrangements only. Not all clones are present; in checked studies, unresolved V genes account for under half, and no reason is known for the remainder. The D gene and trimming were derived from the DNA, and the V and J assignments and clone size from that table. The table for this sample lists roughly 250,000 clones; approximately 90% of them were counted only once. The ten largest clonotypes hold around 7.2% of the sample.

To note about this clone: Its cognate antigen has yet to be identified. No much larger clone is present one base from it, and per-base qualities are unavailable.

Compared with germline, V lacks 3 bases and J lacks 8 bases; bases without a gene match: 12. CDR1 and CDR2 are read off the germline V gene (reference sequence) as SGHNT and YYREEE. The CDR3, cysteine through phenylalanine, is 15 amino acids long. Of the read, only the CDR3 DNA is kept; its 45 bases are in frame from base 1. Another Seattle source contributed samples from volunteer blood donors who had recovered from COVID-19. The collaborating institutions used their own protocols to collect whole blood in K2EDTA tubes. For TCRbeta analysis, collaborators shipped samples as frozen whole blood, isolated PBMCs, or DNA extracted from either of those sample types.

The sequence is built from TRBV5-4 and TRBJ1-2; 8 nucleotides in the junction match TRBD1. The sequenced sample was peripheral blood. The TCR sequence derives from a man aged 60 to 75 who had recovered from COVID-19. The sequence in DNA is TGTGCCAGCAGCTCTCTCCAGGGGGCGAGCTTAGGCTACACCTTC. Its protein product is CASSSLQGASLGYTF.